Below are 25 T cell receptor beta chains sequenced from a single sample in a study of vaccination and CD4 T cells after COVID-19. The sample's treatment: roughly nine-day PBMC culture with coronavirus spike peptide pools or control peptides (ViraFEST assay). No antigen is known for these receptors. Once obtained from cultured CD4+ T cells, the DNA was sequenced using the Oncomine TCR Beta short-read assay. TCRdb re-called the PCR reads with MiXCR, one entry per CDR3 protein. The repertoire includes 15,000 to 20,000 distinct CDR3 sequences, roughly 45% of them detected once, and 20% sits in the top ten. The material sequenced was CD4+ T cells from blood, cultured in vitro, taken before SARS-CoV-2 vaccination. These TCRs come from a human donor who received a COVID-19 vaccine.

The chain has TRBV6-5 and TRBJ2-5; 9 bases agree with TRBD2. V shed 2 bases, J shed 5 bases, and the junction held 9 bases outside the gene matches. This CDR3 contains 16 residues. Germline V gives CDR1 MNHEY, CDR2 SVGAGI. CDR3 nucleotides: TGTGCCAGCAGTTACAGATTGGGGACTAGCTTGGAGACCCAGTACTTC. This gives the protein CASSYRLGTSLETQYF.

The V call is TRBV30, the J call TRBJ1-1; D is possibly TRBD1 (6 bases). Germline V gene data show CDR1 as GTSNPN and CDR2 as SVGIG (reference sequence). Trimming removed 0 bases at V and 3 bases at J, with 23 bases between. The CDR3 spans 18 residues. The CDR3 loop is CAWSVPLYRGARDTEAFF. DNA of the CDR3: TGTGCCTGGAGTGTACCCTTGTACCGGGGGGCTAGAGACACTGAAGCTTTCTTT.

This clonotype has just a few counts. This chain joins TRBV25-1 and TRBJ1-5; D may be TRBD1 (6 bases). V was clipped by 6 bases and J by 5 bases, with 8 bases between them. Per the germline V gene, CDR1 is MGHDK and CDR2 is SYGVNS. There are 12 residues in the CDR3. Here the CDR3 reads CASRQGDQPQHF. The CDR3 DNA sequence: TGTGCCAGCAGACAGGGAGATCAGCCCCAGCATTTT.

This rearrangement joins TRBV5-4 to TRBJ2-3; TRBD2 agrees at 11 bases. The ends lost 9 bases at V and 2 bases at J; junction bases unmatched: 8. The CDR3 is 15 amino acids. Germline CDR1 reads SGHNT; CDR2 reads YYREEE (reference sequence). Here the CDR3 DNA reads TGTGCCACATATAGCGGGGGGGCTGTCACAGATACGCAGTATTTT. Residues: CATYSGGAVTDTQYF. The full variable domain, with the rest looked up from reference TRBV5-4 and TRBJ2-3, is ETGVTQSPTHLIKTRGQQVTLRCSSQSGHNTVSWYQQALGQGPQFIFQYYREEENGRGNFPPRFSGLQFPNYSSELNVNALELDDSALYLCATYSGGAVTDTQYFGPGTRLTVL.

V is TRBV20-1 and J is TRBJ2-7, with a possible D match to TRBD2 (7 bases). Trimming took 3 bases from V and 0 from J, leaving 12 bases between them. The germline CDR1 and CDR2 sequences are DFQATT and SNEGSKA (reference sequence). The CDR3 is 14 amino acids. The DNA for the CDR3 is TGCAGTGCTAGGAGGGGGGGGAGCTCCTACGAGCAGTACTTC. This sequence encodes CSARRGGSSYEQYF.

The chain employs TRBV27 and TRBJ2-7; the D gene is possibly TRBD1 (5 bases). This CDR3 is 13 amino acids long. The germline CDR1 and CDR2 sequences are MNHEY and SMNVEV (reference sequence). Trimming removed 2 bases from V and 2 bases from J, with 7 bases in between. CDR3: CASSLGATYEQYF. The CDR3 nucleotides read TGTGCCAGCAGTTTAGGGGCTACCTACGAGCAGTACTTC.

The V call is TRBV5-1, the J call TRBJ2-7, with TRBD2 matching over 7 bases. Per germline, CDR1 SGHRS and CDR2 YFSETQ. This CDR3 has 15 amino acids. V trimming: 0 bases; J trimming: 5 bases; junction bases outside the gene matches: 8. CDR3 nucleotide sequence: TGCGCCAGCAGCTTGGGGGATGGGAGGGCCGACGAGCAGTACTTC. Translating it yields CASSLGDGRADEQYF.

This clonotype has just one count. The CDR3 here is CASTPRTSGGTDTQYF. The CDR3 DNA follows: TGTGCCAGCACCCCTAGGACTAGCGGGGGCACAGATACGCAGTATTTT. The chain combines TRBV2 with TRBJ2-3; 12 nucleotides align to TRBD2. The CDR3 spans 16 residues. Trimming cost V 7 bases and J 1 base; bases outside gene matches: 6. Germline CDR1 is SNHLY and CDR2 is FYNNEI.

The V call is TRBV7-9, the J call TRBJ2-1, with 7 bases that match TRBD1. The CDR3 is 16 residues long. V lost 4 bases to trimming and J lost 0 bases; unmatched junction nucleotides: 6. Looked up from germline, CDR1 is SEHNR and CDR2 is FQNEAQ (reference sequence). CDR3 sequence reads: CASSSRTGGSYNEQFF. CDR3 nucleotide sequence: TGTGCCAGCAGCTCCAGGACAGGCGGCTCCTACAATGAGCAGTTCTTC.

V usage is TRBV19 and J usage is TRBJ2-2; 7 bases are a match to TRBD2. Germline-derived CDR1 and CDR2 are LNHDA and SQIVND (reference sequence). V lost 6 bases to trimming and J lost 6 bases; unmatched junction nucleotides: 7. This CDR3 contains 14 residues. The CDR3 region is CASRAGTIAGELFF. Here the CDR3 DNA reads TGTGCCAGTAGGGCCGGGACTATTGCCGGGGAGCTGTTTTTT.

The J gene is TRBJ2-3, the V gene TRBV12-3 or TRBV12-4; TRBD2 matches 13 bases. V gave up 1 base and J gave up 8 bases; unmatched junction bases: 6. The CDR3 consists of 16 residues. This chain's CDR3 is CASSLGTSGGIGTQYF. CDR3 DNA sequence: TGTGCCAGCAGTTTAGGGACTAGCGGGGGAATCGGTACGCAGTATTTT.

This sequence joins TRBV24-1 and TRBJ2-3; D call uncertain. V gave up 5 bases and J gave up 0 bases, with 14 bases separating them. This CDR3 spans 16 amino acids. Germline assignment: CDR1 KGHDR and CDR2 SFDVKD. This chain's CDR3 is CATSGRRNPSTDTQYF. The DNA for the CDR3 is TGTGCCACCAGTGGTCGGCGAAACCCTAGCACAGATACGCAGTATTTT.

This clonotype has just one count. The chain has TRBV5-1 and TRBJ1-6, with TRBD1 as a possible D gene (6 bases). Germline V CDR1 and CDR2: SGHRS, YFSETQ. Trimming removed 3 bases at V and 8 bases at J, with 12 bases between. CDR3 size: 14 residues. The CDR3 loop is CASSSQGLDSPLHF. For the CDR3, the DNA is TGCGCCAGCAGCTCTCAGGGGTTGGATTCACCCCTCCACTTT.

The V call is TRBV7-9, the J call TRBJ1-4; D might be TRBD1 (5 bases). V was pared by 2 bases and J by 8 bases, with 15 bases between. CDR3 size: 15 residues. In germline, CDR1 is SEHNR, CDR2 FQNEAQ (reference sequence). The CDR3 loop reads CASSLFRAGPEKLFF. The CDR3 DNA reads TGTGCCAGCAGCTTATTTCGAGCAGGGCCGGAAAAACTGTTTTTT. Full variable domain (outside the CDR3, taken from reference TRBV7-9 and TRBJ1-4): DTGVSQNPRHKITKRGQNVTFRCDPISEHNRLYWYRQTLGQGPEFLTYFQNEAQLEKSRLLSDRFSAERPKGSFSTLEIQRTEQGDSAMYLCASSLFRAGPEKLFFGSGTQLSVL.

The CDR3, as DNA: TGTGCCAGCTCGCCAGGGGCCGTGGGCTATGGCTACACCTTC. Translation gives CASSPGAVGYGYTF. The chain joins TRBV18 to TRBJ1-2; D is perhaps TRBD1 (6 bases). The germline V and J ends were trimmed by 6 bases and 4 bases, with 15 bases remaining between them. This CDR3 has 14 residues. CDR1 KGHSH and CDR2 LQKENI come from the germline V gene.

The chain is built from TRBV20-1 and TRBJ1-1, with a tentative D call TRBD1 (5 bases). V was trimmed by 0 bases and J by 3 bases, leaving 11 bases between them. There are 14 residues in the CDR3. Germline CDR1 DFQATT, CDR2 SNEGSKA (reference sequence). For the CDR3, the DNA is TGCAGTGCTAGAGATCAGGGTCGGGACACTGAAGCTTTCTTT. Translation: CSARDQGRDTEAFF.

The J gene is TRBJ2-3, the V gene TRBV12-3 or TRBV12-4, with 11 bases fitting TRBD2. V dropped 5 bases and J dropped 2; count of bases not matched to a gene: 6. CDR3 length equals 16 residues. The DNA for the CDR3 is TGTGCCAGCAGTCCGTGGACTAGCGGGTTCACAGATACGCAGTATTTT. Protein: CASSPWTSGFTDTQYF.

This sequence joins TRBV7-9 and TRBJ2-5; D is perhaps TRBD1 (6 bases). Germline V lookup: CDR1 SEHNR, CDR2 FQNEAQ (reference sequence). The CDR3 consists of 16 residues. The V end was cut by 1 base, the J end by 4 bases, with 16 bases between. CDR3 nucleotides: TGTGCCAGCAGCTTAGTTTCAGGGGTTTTTGGAGAGACCCAGTACTTC. Translated: CASSLVSGVFGETQYF.

This clonotype appeared a single time. This chain uses TRBV5-1 with TRBJ2-2; no clear D. The CDR3 spans 13 residues. Trimming stripped 2 bases from V and 5 bases from J, with 7 bases between. The germline gives CDR1 SGHRS, CDR2 YFSETQ. CDR3 protein: CASSFHGTGELFF. The CDR3 coding sequence is TGCGCCAGCAGCTTCCACGGGACCGGGGAGCTGTTTTTT.

The chain has TRBV20-1 and TRBJ1-1; no clear D. Germline V lookup: CDR1 DFQATT, CDR2 SNEGSKA (reference sequence). V was trimmed by 1 base and J by 0 bases, leaving 15 bases between them. The CDR3 contains 16 residues. The CDR3: CSARGPPGELNTEAFF. As DNA, the CDR3 is TGCAGTGCTAGAGGACCCCCCGGGGAGTTGAACACTGAAGCTTTCTTT.

This chain uses TRBV4-1 with TRBJ2-4; 7 nucleotides line up with TRBD2. The V and J ends lost 1 base and 1 base, in that order; junction bases with no gene match: 4. Looked up from germline, CDR1 is MGHRA and CDR2 is YSYEKL. CDR3 length: 16 amino acids. CDR3 protein: CASSQGGGRAKNIQYF. CDR3 DNA sequence: TGCGCCAGCAGCCAAGGCGGGGGAAGGGCCAAAAACATTCAGTACTTC.

This sequence joins TRBV12-3 or TRBV12-4 and TRBJ1-1; TRBD1 matches at 9 bases. V dropped 1 base and J dropped 3; count of bases not matched to a gene: 6. The CDR3 is made up of 16 amino acids. The CDR3 coding sequence is TGTGCCAGCAGTTTAGGGACAGGGGTTGAAGACACTGAAGCTTTCTTT. Protein product: CASSLGTGVEDTEAFF.

This clonotype showed up just a few times. The V and J genes are TRBV30 and TRBJ2-2, with a tentative D call TRBD1 (6 bases). V was pared by 2 bases and J by 4 bases, with 11 bases between. CDR3 length: 14 amino acids. Germline values: CDR1 GTSNPN, CDR2 SVGIG (reference sequence). In nucleotides, the CDR3 is TGTGCCTGGAGTTTTAACAGGGTCACCGGGGAGCTGTTTTTT. Its protein product is CAWSFNRVTGELFF.

The chain recombines TRBV12-3 or TRBV12-4 with TRBJ1-2; D call uncertain. Deletions cut 2 bases from V and 0 bases from J, with 4 bases between. The CDR3 is 13 amino acids. CDR3 amino acids: CASSLRPNYGYTF. The CDR3 DNA reads as TGTGCCAGCAGTTTACGGCCTAACTATGGCTACACCTTC.

This clonotype was counted between two and nine times. The CDR3 sequence is CSASGFMAGRDYGYTF. The CDR3 nucleotides are TGCAGTGCTAGCGGGTTCATGGCGGGGAGGGACTATGGCTACACCTTC. V and J are TRBV20-1 and TRBJ1-2; no clear D gene. The CDR3 is 16 amino acids. The germline CDR1 and CDR2 sequences are DFQATT and SNEGSKA (reference sequence). V was cut by 3 bases and J by 3 bases, with 20 bases left in between.